What follows are 6 T cell receptor beta chains derived from one specimen sequenced in a study of identical twins listed by TCRdb under 2016. The receptor library was made with 5' RACE. Data came from an Illumina HiSeq 2000. TCRdb took the public reads, trimmed them with fastp at Q25, ran MiXCR for clone calling and kept in-frame beta chains. Rows with a matching CDR3 protein are joined into one entry that keeps the most common DNA and genes. The sample table lists about 520,000 distinct CDR3 sequences, 20% to 25% of them with a count of one. Of the sample, around 0.9% is held by the ten largest clones. The same data also went into a second study, on T cells expressing NK-cell markers.

The sample taken for sequencing was CD4+ T cells sorted from blood. The source is a woman in her late teens or twenties in good health.

This clonotype was observed at least ten times. The genes are TRBV7-2 and TRBJ2-5; TRBD2 matches at 9 bases. Germline assignment: CDR1 SGHTA and CDR2 FQGNSA. The J segment lost 5 bases and the V segment lost 5 bases, leaving 6 bases of the junction unmatched. The CDR3 length is 14 residues. CDR3 DNA: TGTGCCAGCAGCCCTTTAGCGGGAGTGGAGACCCAGTACTTC. It is translated as CASSPLAGVETQYF.

The chain has TRBV7-9 and TRBJ2-3; TRBD1 is a possible D gene (6 bases). V was trimmed by 5 bases and J by 1 base, leaving 16 bases between them. This CDR3 has 16 residues. Germline CDR1 is SEHNR and CDR2 is FQNEAQ (reference sequence). The CDR3 DNA reads as TGTGCCAGCAGCCGCTTTGAGGGACAACGCACAGATACGCAGTATTTT. Its translation is CASSRFEGQRTDTQYF.

The chain links TRBV3-1 to TRBJ2-4; D not resolved. The germline V gene has CDR1 LGHDT and CDR2 YNNKEL (reference sequence). This CDR3 region has 14 residues. V was cut by 1 base and J by 3 bases, with 7 bases left in between. The CDR3 bases are TGTGCCAGCAGCCAAGTTAGCTTCAAAAACATTCAGTACTTC. This translates into CASSQVSFKNIQYF.

This clonotype has only a few counts. The chain links TRBV6-8 to TRBJ1-4; D unclear. The germline CDR1 and CDR2 sequences are MNHGY and SAAAGT. The CDR3 covers 15 residues. Trimming took 2 bases from V and 8 from J, leaving 15 bases between them. The CDR3 is CASSYLEPPCEKLFF. The CDR3 DNA follows: TGTGCCAGCAGTTACCTCGAACCTCCCTGCGAAAAACTGTTTTTT.

The rearrangement joins TRBV6-6 to TRBJ2-3, with D perhaps matching TRBD1 or TRBD2 (5 bases each). Germline values: CDR1 MNHNY, CDR2 SVGAGI (reference sequence). The CDR3 has 20 amino acids. V was pared by 4 bases and J by 2 bases, with 28 bases between. CDR3 protein: CASSSPAGTNFMTTTDTQYF. CDR3 nucleotides: TGTGCCAGCAGTTCCCCCGCCGGGACGAATTTTATGACAACCACAGATACGCAGTATTTT.

V and J are TRBV30 and TRBJ2-7; D gene uncertain. The ends were cut back, 4 bases at V and 4 bases at J, with 14 bases in the middle. The CDR3 totals 13 residues. The germline V gene has CDR1 GTSNPN and CDR2 SVGIG (reference sequence). CDR3 nucleotides: TGTGCCTGGAATAAAGGGATTCGGTACGAGCAGTACTTC. Protein product: CAWNKGIRYEQYF.